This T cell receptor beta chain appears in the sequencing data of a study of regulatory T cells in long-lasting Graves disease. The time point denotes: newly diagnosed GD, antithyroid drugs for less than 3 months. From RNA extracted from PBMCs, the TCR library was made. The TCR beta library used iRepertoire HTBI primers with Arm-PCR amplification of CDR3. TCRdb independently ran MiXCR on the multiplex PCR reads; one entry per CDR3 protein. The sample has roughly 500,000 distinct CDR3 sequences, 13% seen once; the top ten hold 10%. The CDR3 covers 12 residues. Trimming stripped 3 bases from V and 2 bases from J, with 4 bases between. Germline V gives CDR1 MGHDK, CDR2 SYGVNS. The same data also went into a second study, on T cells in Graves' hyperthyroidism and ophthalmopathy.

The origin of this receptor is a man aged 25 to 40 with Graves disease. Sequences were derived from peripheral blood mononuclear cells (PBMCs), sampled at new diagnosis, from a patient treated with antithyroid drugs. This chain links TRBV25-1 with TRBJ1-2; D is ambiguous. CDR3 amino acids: CASSDLNYGYTF. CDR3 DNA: TGTGCCAGCAGTGACTTAAACTATGGCTACACCTTC.